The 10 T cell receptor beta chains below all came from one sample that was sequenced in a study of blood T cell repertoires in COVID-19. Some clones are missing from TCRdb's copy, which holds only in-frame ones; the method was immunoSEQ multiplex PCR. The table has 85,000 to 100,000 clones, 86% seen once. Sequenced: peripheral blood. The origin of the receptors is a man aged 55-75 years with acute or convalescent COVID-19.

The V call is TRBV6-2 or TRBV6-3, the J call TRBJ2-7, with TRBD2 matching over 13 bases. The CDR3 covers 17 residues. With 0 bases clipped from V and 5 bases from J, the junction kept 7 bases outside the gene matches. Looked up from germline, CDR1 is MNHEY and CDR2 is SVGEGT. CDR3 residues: CASSYSTSGGMEDEQYF. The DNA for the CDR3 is TGTGCCAGCAGTTACTCGACTAGCGGGGGGATGGAGGACGAGCAGTACTTC.

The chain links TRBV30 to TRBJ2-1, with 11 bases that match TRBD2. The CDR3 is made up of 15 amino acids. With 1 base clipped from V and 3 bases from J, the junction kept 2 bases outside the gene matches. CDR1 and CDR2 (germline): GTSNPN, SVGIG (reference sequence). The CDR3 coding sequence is TGTGCCTGGAGTGCGGGACTAGCGGTCTACAATGAGCAGTTCTTC. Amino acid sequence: CAWSAGLAVYNEQFF.

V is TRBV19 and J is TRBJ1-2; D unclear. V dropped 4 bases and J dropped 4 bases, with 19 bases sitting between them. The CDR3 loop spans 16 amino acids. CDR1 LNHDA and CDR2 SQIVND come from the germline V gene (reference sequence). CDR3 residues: CASSSTANALGYGYTF. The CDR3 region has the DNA TGTGCCAGTAGTAGTACAGCCAATGCGTTAGGCTATGGCTACACCTTC.

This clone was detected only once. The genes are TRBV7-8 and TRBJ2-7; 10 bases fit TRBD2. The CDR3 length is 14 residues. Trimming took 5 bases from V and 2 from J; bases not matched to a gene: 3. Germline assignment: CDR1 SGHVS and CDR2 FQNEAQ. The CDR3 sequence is CASSPLAGAYEQYF. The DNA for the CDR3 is TGTGCCAGCAGCCCGCTAGCGGGAGCCTACGAGCAGTACTTC.

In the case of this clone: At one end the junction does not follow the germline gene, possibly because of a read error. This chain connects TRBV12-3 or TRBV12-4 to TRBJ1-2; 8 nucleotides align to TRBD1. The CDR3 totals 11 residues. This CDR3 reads CASSRTGPHSF. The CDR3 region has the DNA TGTGCCAGCAGCCGGACAGGGCCCCACTCCTTC.

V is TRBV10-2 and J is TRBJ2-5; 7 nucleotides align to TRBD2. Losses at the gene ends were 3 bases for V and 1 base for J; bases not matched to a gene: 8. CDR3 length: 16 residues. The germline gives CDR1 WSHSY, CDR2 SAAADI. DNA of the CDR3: TGCGCCAGCAGTGATAGCCTAGCGGTTAGCCAAGAGACCCAGTACTTC. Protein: CASSDSLAVSQETQYF.

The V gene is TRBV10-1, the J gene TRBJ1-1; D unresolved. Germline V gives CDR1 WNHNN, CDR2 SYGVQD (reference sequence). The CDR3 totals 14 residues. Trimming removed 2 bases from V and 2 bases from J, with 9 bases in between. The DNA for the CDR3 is TGCGCCAGCAGTGAGCCCGGAGAAAACACTGAAGCTTTCTTT. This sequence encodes CASSEPGENTEAFF.

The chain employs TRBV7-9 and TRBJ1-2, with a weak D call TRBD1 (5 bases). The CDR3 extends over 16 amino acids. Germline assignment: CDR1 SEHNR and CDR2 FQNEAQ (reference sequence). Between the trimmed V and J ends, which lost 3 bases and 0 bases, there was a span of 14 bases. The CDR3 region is CASSFSRTGANYGYTF. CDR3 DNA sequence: TGTGCCAGCAGCTTCAGCCGAACAGGAGCTAACTATGGCTACACCTTC.

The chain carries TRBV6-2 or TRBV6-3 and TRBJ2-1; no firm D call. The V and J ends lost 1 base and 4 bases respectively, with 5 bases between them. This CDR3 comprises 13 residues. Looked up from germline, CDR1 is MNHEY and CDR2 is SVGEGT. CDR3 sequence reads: CASSYFRYNEQFF. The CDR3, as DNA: TGTGCCAGCAGTTACTTTCGGTACAATGAGCAGTTCTTC.

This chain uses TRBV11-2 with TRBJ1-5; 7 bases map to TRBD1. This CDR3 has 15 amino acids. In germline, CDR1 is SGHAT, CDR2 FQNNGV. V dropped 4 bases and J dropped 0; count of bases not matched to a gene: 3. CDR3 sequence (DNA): TGTGCCAGCAGCTCCGGGACAGATAGCAATCAGCCCCAGCATTTT. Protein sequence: CASSSGTDSNQPQHF.